This T cell receptor beta chain comes out of a study of blood T cells in healthy people across ages. Study-level points and caveats: Researchers said unsorted PBMCs prevented a conclusive naive versus antigen-experienced comparison. Across the age range, TCR beta diversity per million T cells fell in a roughly linear way. A greater number of naive CD4+ cells and higher diversity distinguished long-lived donors from aged donors.

Whenever a sample was processed, at least 6 million PBMCs were isolated. It was with a sample-barcoded 5' primer and a J-beta primer mix that a second PCR of roughly 7 to 11 cycles was run. TCRdb re-derived calls from the 5' RACE reads in MiXCR, one entry per CDR3 protein. The sample holds about 1 million distinct CDR3 sequences, around 45% seen once. Per the germline V gene, CDR1 is LGHDT and CDR2 is YNNKEL (reference sequence). The V and J ends lost 4 bases and 5 bases, in that order; junction bases with no gene match: 13. This CDR3 is built from 17 residues. Note on this clonotype: No antigen is known for it.

Sequencing was carried out using blood. The chain employs TRBV3-1 and TRBJ2-1; 8 nucleotides align to TRBD2. The receptor was isolated from a woman aged 60-75 years in good health. As DNA, the CDR3 is TGTGCCAGCAGCCTCCGGGGGGGTAGCGGGGCTCACAATGAGCAGTTCTTC. Translated: CASSLRGGSGAHNEQFF.